The source of this TCR beta chain is a study of blood T cell repertoires in COVID-19. Trimming took off 7 bases at V and 6 bases at J, with 10 bases between the two ends. This CDR3 contains 13 residues. Germline V gene data show CDR1 as MNHEY and CDR2 as SMNVEV (reference sequence). Using immunoSEQ multiplex PCR, the repertoire was profiled, and TCRdb retains in-frame clones only, with some absent. The sample contains a few hundred thousand clones, around 85% of which appear only once. Sequencing was performed on peripheral blood. The TCR sequence derives from a woman between 45 and 60 years old with acute or convalescent COVID-19. The J gene is TRBJ1-6, the V gene TRBV27; D possibly corresponds to TRBD1 (6 bases). CDR3 coding DNA: TGTGCCAGCAAGGGACAAGTTAATTCACCCCTCCACTTT. This translates into CASKGQVNSPLHF.